The 5 T cell receptor beta chains below come from one sample, sequenced in a study of tumor-infiltrating lymphocytes in primary liver carcinoma. The input was 400 to 500 ng total RNA; TCR beta cDNA was made from it with a constant-region primer. ARM-PCR was slightly modified, and three nested multiplex PCR rounds with it gave rise to the TCR beta libraries. Two initial PCR rounds of around 10 cycles each paired TRBV1-TRBV30 forward primers with a C-beta reverse primer. TCRdb reprocessed the multiplex PCR reads with MiXCR, giving one entry per CDR3 protein. The sample holds 90,000 to 150,000 distinct CDR3 sequences, approximately 68% seen once. Without any cell sorting, about 20-32 mg of bulk tissue yielded co-extracted RNA and DNA. Sequencing was carried out using tumor-adjacent normal liver tissue. The receptors come from a woman in her sixties with primary liver carcinoma and hepatitis B virus infection.

This clonotype showed up just a few times. The V and J genes are TRBV2 and TRBJ2-2; 11 bases align to TRBD2. This CDR3 has 16 amino acids. V gave up 7 bases and J gave up 1 base; unmatched junction bases: 5. From germline, CDR1 is SNHLY and CDR2 FYNNEI. The CDR3: CASNPGLAGNTGELFF. The CDR3 nucleotides read TGTGCCAGCAACCCAGGACTAGCGGGGAACACCGGGGAGCTGTTTTTT.

About this clonotype itself: It may be a read error: a sequence one base away is much more abundant. The genes are TRBV12-3 or TRBV12-4 and TRBJ1-3; D unresolved. This CDR3 is 12 amino acids long. As DNA, the CDR3 is TGTGCCAGCAGTACTACTGGAAACATCATATATTTT. Translated: CASSTTGNIIYF.

The chain is built from TRBV6-5 and TRBJ2-1, with a weak D call TRBD2 (7 bases). The J call could be wrong; TRBJ2-7 is a better fit for the DNA end. CDR3 length: 13 amino acids. CDR1 and CDR2 from the germline V gene are MNHEY and SVGAGI. DNA for the CDR3: TGTGCCGGCCAAAGGGGGGGGGCTAATGAGCAGTACTTC. Residues: CAGQRGGANEQYF.

The chain links TRBV12-5 to TRBJ2-1; 7 nucleotides line up with TRBD1. The CDR3 runs 16 residues. Germline assignment: CDR1 LGHNT and CDR2 FRNRAP. The junction had 15 bases not matched to a gene; V was cut back by 6 bases and J by 7 bases. The CDR3: CASGQGQRAPGNEQFF. The CDR3 nucleotides read TGTGCTAGTGGGCAGGGACAGAGGGCCCCTGGTAATGAGCAGTTCTTC.

This clonotype was detected only a few times. The chain uses TRBV27 and TRBJ2-5, with TRBD2 identical over 14 bases. The CDR3 loop spans 15 amino acids. V gave up 5 bases and J gave up 5 bases; unmatched junction bases: 4. Germline V lookup: CDR1 MNHEY, CDR2 SMNVEV (reference sequence). The CDR3 region has the DNA TGTGCCAGCAGTCGACGACTAGCGGGAGGGGAGACCCAGTACTTC. Translating it yields CASSRRLAGGETQYF.